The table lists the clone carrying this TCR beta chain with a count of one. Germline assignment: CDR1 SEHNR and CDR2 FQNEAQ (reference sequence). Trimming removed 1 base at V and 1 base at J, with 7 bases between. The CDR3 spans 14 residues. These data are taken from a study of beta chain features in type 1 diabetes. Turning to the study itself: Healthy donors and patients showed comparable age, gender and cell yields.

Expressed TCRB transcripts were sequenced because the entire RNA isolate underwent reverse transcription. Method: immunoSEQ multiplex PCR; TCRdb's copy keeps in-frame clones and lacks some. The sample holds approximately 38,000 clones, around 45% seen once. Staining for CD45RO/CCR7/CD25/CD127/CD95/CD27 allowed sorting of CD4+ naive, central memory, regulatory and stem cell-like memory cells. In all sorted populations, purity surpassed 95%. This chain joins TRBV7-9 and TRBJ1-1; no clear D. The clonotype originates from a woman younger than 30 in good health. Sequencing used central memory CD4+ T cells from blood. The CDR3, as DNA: TGTGCCAGCAGCTTAGAACAGAGGAACACTGAAGCTTTCTTT. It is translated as CASSLEQRNTEAFF.